This T cell receptor beta chain originates from a study of T cells after posttransplantation cyclophosphamide. Findings and caveats of the study: Recipient CMV seropositivity and CMV reactivation strongly tracked TRB clonality. Later blood repertoires were often dominated by clones from the donor CD8+ memory compartment.

Per the germline V gene, CDR1 is GTSNPN and CDR2 is SVGIG (reference sequence). V dropped 0 bases and J dropped 9 bases, with 14 bases sitting between them. This CDR3 spans 14 amino acids. Busulfan-fludarabine conditioning, marrow transplant, and cyclophosphamide on days +3 and +4 were administered. The table came from immunoSEQ multiplex PCR; TCRdb's copy has only in-frame clones and leaves some out. The table lists about 40,000 clones, 90% of them singletons. This clone was seen only once. The antigen remains unidentified. The chain couples TRBV30 to TRBJ1-4; no definite D call. The source material was PBMCs, sampled roughly 59 days after allogeneic stem cell transplant with posttransplant cyclophosphamide. The sequence came from a male patient aged 55 to 69 who received an allogeneic stem cell transplant from a related donor and was CMV-positive. The graft donor may account for some of the T cells. The CDR3 coding sequence is TGTGCCTGGAGTGTGGATCCGGGGTTCAAAAAACTGTTTTTT. Protein: CAWSVDPGFKKLFF. Variable domain in full (rest from reference TRBV30 and TRBJ1-4): SQTIHQWPATLVQPVGSPLSLECTVEGTSNPNLYWYRQAAGRGLQLLFYSVGIGQISSEVPQNLSASRPQDRQFILSSKKLLLSDSGFYLCAWSVDPGFKKLFFGSGTQLSVL.